This TCR beta chain appears in the sequencing data of a study of blood T cell repertoires in COVID-19. Sequenced by immunoSEQ multiplex PCR; TCRdb stores in-frame clones only, minus some. The table has 65,000 to 90,000 clones, roughly 88% seen once. The sample consisted of peripheral blood. This TCR came from a woman of 80 years or more with acute or convalescent COVID-19.

As DNA, the CDR3 is TGTGCCAGCTCACCACAGAACATGAACACTGAAGCTTTCTTT. This sequence encodes CASSPQNMNTEAFF. The rearrangement links TRBV18 to TRBJ1-1; no reliable D call. The V end lost 1 base, the J end lost 0 bases, and 6 bases lay between the germline ends. The CDR3 is 14 amino acids. Germline lookup yields CDR1 KGHSH and CDR2 LQKENI.